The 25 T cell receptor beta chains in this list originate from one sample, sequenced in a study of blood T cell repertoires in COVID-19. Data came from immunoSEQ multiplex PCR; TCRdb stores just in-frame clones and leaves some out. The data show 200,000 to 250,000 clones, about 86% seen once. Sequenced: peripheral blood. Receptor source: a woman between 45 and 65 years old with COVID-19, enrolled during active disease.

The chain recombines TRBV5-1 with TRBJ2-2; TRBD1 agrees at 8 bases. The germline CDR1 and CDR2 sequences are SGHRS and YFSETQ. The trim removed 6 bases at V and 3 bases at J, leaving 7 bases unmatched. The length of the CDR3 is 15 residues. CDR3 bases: TGCGCCAGCAATAGAGGGGACAGGTACACCGGGGAGCTGTTTTTT. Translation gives CASNRGDRYTGELFF.

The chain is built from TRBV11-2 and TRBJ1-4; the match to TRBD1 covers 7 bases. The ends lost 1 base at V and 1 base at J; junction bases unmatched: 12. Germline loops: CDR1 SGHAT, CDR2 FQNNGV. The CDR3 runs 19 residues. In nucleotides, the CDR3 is TGTGCCAGCAGCTTAGGGGTGTTCGGGACAGATAGAACTAATGAAAAACTGTTTTTT. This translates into CASSLGVFGTDRTNEKLFF.

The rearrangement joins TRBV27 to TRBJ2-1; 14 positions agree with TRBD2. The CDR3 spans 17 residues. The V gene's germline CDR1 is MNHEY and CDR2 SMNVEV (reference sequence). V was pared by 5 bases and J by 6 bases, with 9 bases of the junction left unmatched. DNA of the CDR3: TGTGCCAGCAGTCTCCGGACTAGCGGGGGGAAGGGCAATGAGCAGTTCTTC. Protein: CASSLRTSGGKGNEQFF.

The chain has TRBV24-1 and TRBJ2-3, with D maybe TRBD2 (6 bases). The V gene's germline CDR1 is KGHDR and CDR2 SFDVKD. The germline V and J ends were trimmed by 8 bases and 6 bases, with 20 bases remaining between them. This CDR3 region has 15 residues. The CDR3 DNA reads TGTGCCACCATGTCGAGGCGGGACCTGGGGGATACGCAGTATTTT. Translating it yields CATMSRRDLGDTQYF.

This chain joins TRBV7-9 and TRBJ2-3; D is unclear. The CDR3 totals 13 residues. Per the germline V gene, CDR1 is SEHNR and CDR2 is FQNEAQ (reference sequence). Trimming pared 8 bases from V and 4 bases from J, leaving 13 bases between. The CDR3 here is CASAWSVADTQYF. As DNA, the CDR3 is TGTGCCAGCGCCTGGAGTGTAGCAGATACGCAGTATTTT. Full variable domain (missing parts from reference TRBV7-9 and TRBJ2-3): DTGVSQNPRHKITKRGQNVTFRCDPISEHNRLYWYRQTLGQGPEFLTYFQNEAQLEKSRLLSDRFSAERPKGSFSTLEIQRTEQGDSAMYLCASAWSVADTQYFGPGTRLTVL.

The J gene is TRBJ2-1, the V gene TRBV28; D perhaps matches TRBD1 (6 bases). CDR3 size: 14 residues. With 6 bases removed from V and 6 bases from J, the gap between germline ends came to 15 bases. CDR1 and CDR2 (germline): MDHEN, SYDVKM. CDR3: CASSEGQLVNEQFF. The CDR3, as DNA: TGTGCCAGCAGCGAAGGACAGCTAGTCAATGAGCAGTTCTTC.

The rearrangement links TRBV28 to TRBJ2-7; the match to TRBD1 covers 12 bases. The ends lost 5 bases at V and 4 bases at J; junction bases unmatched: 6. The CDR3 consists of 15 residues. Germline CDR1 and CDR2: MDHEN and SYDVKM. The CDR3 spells CASSPGTGGKYEQYV. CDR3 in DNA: TGTGCCAGCAGTCCCGGGACAGGGGGCAAATACGAGCAGTACGTC.

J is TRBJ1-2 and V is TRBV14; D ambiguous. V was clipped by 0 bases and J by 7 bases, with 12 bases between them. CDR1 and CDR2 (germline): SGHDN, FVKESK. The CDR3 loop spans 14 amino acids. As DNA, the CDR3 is TGTGCCAGCAGCCAAGAATCAGCGGGTTTTGGCTACACCTTC. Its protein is CASSQESAGFGYTF.

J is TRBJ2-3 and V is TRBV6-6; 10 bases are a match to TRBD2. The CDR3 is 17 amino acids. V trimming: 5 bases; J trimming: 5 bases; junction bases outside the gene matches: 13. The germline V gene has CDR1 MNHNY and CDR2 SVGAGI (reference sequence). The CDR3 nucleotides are TGTGCCAGCAGTCCTCCATCTCTAGCGGGGGCTAGAGATACGCAGTATTTT. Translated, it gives CASSPPSLAGARDTQYF.

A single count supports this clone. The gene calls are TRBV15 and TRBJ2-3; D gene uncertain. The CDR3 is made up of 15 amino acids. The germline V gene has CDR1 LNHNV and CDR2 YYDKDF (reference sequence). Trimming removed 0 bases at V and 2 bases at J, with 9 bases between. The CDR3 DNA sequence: TGTGCCACCAGCAGAGATAGCCGATCCACAGATACGCAGTATTTT. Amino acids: CATSRDSRSTDTQYF.

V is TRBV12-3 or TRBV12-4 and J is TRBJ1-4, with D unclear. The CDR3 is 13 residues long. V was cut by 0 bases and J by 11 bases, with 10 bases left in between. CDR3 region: CASSLATGRKLFF. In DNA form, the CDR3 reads TGTGCCAGCAGTTTAGCGACGGGTAGGAAACTGTTTTTT.

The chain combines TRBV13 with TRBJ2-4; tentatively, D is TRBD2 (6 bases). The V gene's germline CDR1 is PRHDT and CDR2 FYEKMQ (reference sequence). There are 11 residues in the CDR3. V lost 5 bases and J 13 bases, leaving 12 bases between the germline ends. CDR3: CASSGGAGQYF. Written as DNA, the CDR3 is TGTGCCAGCAGCGGAGGGGCGGGGCAGTACTTC.

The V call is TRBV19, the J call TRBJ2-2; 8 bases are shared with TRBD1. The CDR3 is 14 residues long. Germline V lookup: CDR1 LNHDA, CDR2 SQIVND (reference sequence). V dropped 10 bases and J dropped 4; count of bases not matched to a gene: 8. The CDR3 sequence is CATRQGIGTGELFF. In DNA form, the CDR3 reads TGTGCCACGAGACAGGGGATAGGCACCGGGGAGCTGTTTTTT.

The CDR3 nucleotides are TGTGCCAGCAGCTTAGCGGAGAGGCGGGATCGTCGTGGCTACACCTTC. Translated, it gives CASSLAERRDRRGYTF. The genes are TRBV7-2 and TRBJ1-2; D gene ambiguous. Between the trimmed V and J ends, which lost 0 bases and 7 bases, there was a span of 18 bases. Germline values: CDR1 SGHTA, CDR2 FQGNSA. The CDR3 spans 16 residues.

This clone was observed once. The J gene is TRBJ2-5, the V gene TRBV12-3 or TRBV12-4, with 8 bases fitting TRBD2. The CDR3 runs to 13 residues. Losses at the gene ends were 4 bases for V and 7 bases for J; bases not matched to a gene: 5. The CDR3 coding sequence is TGTGCCAGCAGTTCTCCGGGAGGGAGGACCCAGTACTTC. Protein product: CASSSPGGRTQYF.

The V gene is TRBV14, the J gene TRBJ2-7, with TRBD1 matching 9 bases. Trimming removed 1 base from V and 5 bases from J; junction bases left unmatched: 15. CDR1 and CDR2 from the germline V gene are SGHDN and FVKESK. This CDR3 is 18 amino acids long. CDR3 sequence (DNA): TGTGCCAGCAGCCAAGGAGCCCTTACCGGGACAGGGAATAACGAGCAGTACGTC. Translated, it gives CASSQGALTGTGNNEQYV.

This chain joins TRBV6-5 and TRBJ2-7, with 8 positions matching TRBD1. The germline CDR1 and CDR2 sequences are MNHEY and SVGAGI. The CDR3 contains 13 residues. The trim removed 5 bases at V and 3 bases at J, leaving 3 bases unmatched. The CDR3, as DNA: TGTGCCAGCAGTCGACAGGGGAGCTACGAGCAGTACTTC. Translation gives CASSRQGSYEQYF.

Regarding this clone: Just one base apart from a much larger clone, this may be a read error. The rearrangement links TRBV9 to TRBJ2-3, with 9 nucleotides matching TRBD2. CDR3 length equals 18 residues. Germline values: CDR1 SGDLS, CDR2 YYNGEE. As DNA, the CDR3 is TGTGCCAGCTGCGTAGACCCCGGGGCGGGGGGGGGCACAGATACGCAGTATTTT. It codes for CASCVDPGAGGGTDTQYF.

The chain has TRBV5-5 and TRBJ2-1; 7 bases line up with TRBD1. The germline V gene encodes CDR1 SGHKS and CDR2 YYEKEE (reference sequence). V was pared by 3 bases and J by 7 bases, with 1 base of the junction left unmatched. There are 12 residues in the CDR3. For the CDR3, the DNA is TGTGCCAGCAGCTACAGGGGAAATGAGCAGTTCTTC. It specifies CASSYRGNEQFF.

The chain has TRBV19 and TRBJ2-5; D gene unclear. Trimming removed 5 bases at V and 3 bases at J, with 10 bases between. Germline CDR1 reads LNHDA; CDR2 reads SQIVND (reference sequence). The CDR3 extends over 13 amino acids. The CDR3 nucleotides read TGTGCCAGTAGTCAAGCGAGGAAAGAGACCCAGTACTTC. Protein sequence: CASSQARKETQYF.

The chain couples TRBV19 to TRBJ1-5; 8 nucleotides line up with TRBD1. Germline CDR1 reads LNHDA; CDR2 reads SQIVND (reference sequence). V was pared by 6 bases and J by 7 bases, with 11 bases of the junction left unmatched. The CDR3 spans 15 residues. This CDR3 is CASSRNQGAKQPQHF. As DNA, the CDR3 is TGTGCCAGTAGCCGAAACCAGGGGGCGAAGCAGCCCCAGCATTTT.

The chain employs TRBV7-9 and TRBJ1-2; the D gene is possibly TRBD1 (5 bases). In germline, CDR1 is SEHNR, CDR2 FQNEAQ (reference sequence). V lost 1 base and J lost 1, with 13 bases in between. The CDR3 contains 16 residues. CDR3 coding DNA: TGTGCCAGCAGCTTAGGTCGGAGGGGCAGTAACTATGGCTACACCTTC. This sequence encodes CASSLGRRGSNYGYTF.

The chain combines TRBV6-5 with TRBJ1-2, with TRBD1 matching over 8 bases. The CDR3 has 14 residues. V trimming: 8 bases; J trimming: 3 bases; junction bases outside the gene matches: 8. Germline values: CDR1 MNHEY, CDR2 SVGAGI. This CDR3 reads CASLLTGDYYGYTF. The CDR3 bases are TGTGCCAGCCTATTGACAGGGGACTACTATGGCTACACCTTC.

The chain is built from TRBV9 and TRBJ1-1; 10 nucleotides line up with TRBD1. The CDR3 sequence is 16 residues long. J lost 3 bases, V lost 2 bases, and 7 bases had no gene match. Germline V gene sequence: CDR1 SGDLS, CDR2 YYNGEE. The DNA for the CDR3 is TGTGCCAGCAGCGTTTCCGGGACAGGGGCCGACACTGAAGCTTTCTTT. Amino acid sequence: CASSVSGTGADTEAFF.

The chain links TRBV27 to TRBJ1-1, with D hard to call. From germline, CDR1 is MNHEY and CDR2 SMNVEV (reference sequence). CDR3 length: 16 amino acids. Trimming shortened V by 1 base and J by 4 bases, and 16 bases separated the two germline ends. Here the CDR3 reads CASSLWVGRYGTEAFF. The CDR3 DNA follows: TGTGCCAGCAGTTTATGGGTAGGGAGATATGGCACTGAAGCTTTCTTT.